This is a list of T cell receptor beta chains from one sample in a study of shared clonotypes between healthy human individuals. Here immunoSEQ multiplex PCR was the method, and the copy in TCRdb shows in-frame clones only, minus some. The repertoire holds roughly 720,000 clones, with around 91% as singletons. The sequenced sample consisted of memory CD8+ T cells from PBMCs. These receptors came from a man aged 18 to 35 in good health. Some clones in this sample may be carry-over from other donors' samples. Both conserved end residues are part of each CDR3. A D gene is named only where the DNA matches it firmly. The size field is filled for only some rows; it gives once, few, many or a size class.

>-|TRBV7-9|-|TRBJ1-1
TGTGCCAGCAGCTTAGCTGGGGACCCTGAAGCTTTCTTT
CASSLAGDPEAFF
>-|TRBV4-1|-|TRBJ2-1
TGCGCCAGCAGCCTCGGGGGTGAGCAGTTCTTC
CASSLGGEQFF
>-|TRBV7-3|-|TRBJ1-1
TGTGCCAGCAGCTTAATGAAAAACACTGAAGCTTTCTTT
CASSLMKNTEAFF
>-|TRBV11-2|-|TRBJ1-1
TGTGCCAGCATCAGCTGGGGTAACACTGAAGCTTTCTTT
CASISWGNTEAFF
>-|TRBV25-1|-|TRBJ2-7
TGTGCCAGCAGTGAAGTCGGGTTCTACGAGCAGTACTTC
CASSEVGFYEQYF
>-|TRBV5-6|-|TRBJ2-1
TGTGCCAGCAGGCCCGGGAGCTCCTACAATGAGCAGTTCTTC
CASRPGSSYNEQFF
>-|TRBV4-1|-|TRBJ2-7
TGCGCCAGCAGCCCGTCAGGGAGCTCCTACGAGCAGTACTTC
CASSPSGSSYEQYF
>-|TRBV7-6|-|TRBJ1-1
TGTGCCAGCAGCTTAGCTGGACGCGGGGTGGTCACTGAAGCTTTCTTT
CASSLAGRGVVTEAFF
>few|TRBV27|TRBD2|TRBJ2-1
TGTGCCAGCAGTCTAGCGGGATCCTCCAATGAGCAGTTCTTC
CASSLAGSSNEQFF
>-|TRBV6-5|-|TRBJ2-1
TGTGCCAGCGAAGGGGGGTACAATGAGCAGTTCTTC
CASEGGYNEQFF
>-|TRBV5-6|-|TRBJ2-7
TGTGCCAGCAGCTTCGGGACGGGAGATTACGAGCAGTACTTC
CASSFGTGDYEQYF
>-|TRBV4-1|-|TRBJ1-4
TGCGCCAGCAGCCAAGAGGACAGCCCTAATGAAAAACTGTTTTTT
CASSQEDSPNEKLFF
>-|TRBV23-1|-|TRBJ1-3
TGCGCCAGCAGTCAAAAACCCCCCTACCGAAGGGTTTCTGGAAACACCATATATTTT
CASSQKPPYRRVSGNTIYF
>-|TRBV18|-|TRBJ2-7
TGTGCCAGCTCACCCCCCGTCCAGGGCTGGCACGAGCAGTACTTC
CASSPPVQGWHEQYF
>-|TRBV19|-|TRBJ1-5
TGTGCCAGTAGTGACACCAGCAATCAGCCCCAGCATTTT
CASSDTSNQPQHF
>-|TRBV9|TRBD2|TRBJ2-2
TGTGCCAGCAGCGGGGGTAGCGGGAGAAGGTCCGGGGAGCTGTTTTTT
CASSGGSGRRSGELFF
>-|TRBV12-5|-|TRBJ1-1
TGTGCTAGTGGTTTGAAAGTCGGCTTGAACACTGAAGCTTTCTTT
CASGLKVGLNTEAFF
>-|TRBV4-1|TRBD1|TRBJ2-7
TGCGCCAGCAGCCAAAATACAGGGGGCATAGCGTACGAGCAGTACTTC
CASSQNTGGIAYEQYF
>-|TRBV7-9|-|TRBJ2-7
TGTGCCAGCAGCTCTACCCATGCGTCGAGCTCCTACGAGCAGTACTTC
CASSSTHASSSYEQYF
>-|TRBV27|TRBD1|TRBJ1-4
TGTGCCAGCAGTTGGGACAGGGGAGGAAAACTGTTTTTT
CASSWDRGGKLFF
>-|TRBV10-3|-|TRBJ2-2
TGTGCCATCAGTGAGAACAGAGGTATCACCGGGGAGCTGTTTTTT
CAISENRGITGELFF
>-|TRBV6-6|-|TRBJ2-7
TGTGCCAGCAGTTACCAGGTACCTACGGGGTACGAGCAGTACTTC
CASSYQVPTGYEQYF
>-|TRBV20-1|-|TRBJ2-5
TGCAGTGCTAGTGATGAGACCCAGTACTTC
CSASDETQYF
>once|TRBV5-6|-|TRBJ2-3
TGTGCCAGCAGCCTCCGACCCACAGATACGCAGTATTTT
CASSLRPTDTQYF
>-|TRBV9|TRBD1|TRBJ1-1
TGTGCCAGCAGCGAGGGGGCACGGGACACTGAAGCTTTCTTT
CASSEGARDTEAFF
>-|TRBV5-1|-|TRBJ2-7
TGCGCCAGCAGCTTGGGACAGAGCTCCTACGAGCAGTACTTC
CASSLGQSSYEQYF
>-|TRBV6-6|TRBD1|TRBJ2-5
TGTGCCAGCAGATTCTGGACAGGGGAAGAGACCCAGTACTTC
CASRFWTGEETQYF